This TCR beta chain was captured in a study of cytomegalovirus exposure and HLA in healthy donors. In the PCR, 60 Vbeta and 13 Jbeta primers were used. Produced via immunoSEQ multiplex PCR; TCRdb's table is partial and in-frame only. The profile shows more than 95,000 clones, roughly 77% of them singletons. V lost 2 bases, J lost 7 bases, and 6 bases stayed unmatched. The CDR3 contains 16 residues. From germline, CDR1 is LGHNA and CDR2 YSLEER. This clonotype originated in a woman in her late teens or twenties in good health and CMV-seropositive. This sequence joins TRBV4-3 and TRBJ1-6, with 9 bases aligning to TRBD1. Sequences were obtained from PBMCs. CDR3 protein: CASSQLEGQGNSPLHF. The CDR3 DNA sequence: TGCGCCAGCAGCCAACTAGAAGGACAGGGGAATTCACCCCTCCACTTT.